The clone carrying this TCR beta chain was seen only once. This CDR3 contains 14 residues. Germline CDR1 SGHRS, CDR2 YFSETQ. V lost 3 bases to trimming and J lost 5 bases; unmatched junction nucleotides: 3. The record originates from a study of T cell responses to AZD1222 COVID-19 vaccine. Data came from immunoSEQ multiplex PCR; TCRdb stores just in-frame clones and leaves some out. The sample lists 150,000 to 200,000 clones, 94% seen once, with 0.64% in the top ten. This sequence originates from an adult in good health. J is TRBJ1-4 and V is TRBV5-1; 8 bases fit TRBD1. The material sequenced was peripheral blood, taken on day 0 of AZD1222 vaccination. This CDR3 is CASSSGQGNEKLFF. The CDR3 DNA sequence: TGCGCCAGCAGCTCCGGACAGGGAAATGAAAAACTGTTTTTT. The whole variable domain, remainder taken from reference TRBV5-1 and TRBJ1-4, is KAGVTQTPRYLIKTRGQQVTLSCSPISGHRSVSWYQQTPGQGLQFLFEYFSETQRNKGNFPGRFSGRQFSNSRSEMNVSTLELGDSALYLCASSSGQGNEKLFFGSGTQLSVL.